The 29 T cell receptor beta chains presented below share a single source sample, sequenced in a study of control samples from healthy donors and cancer patients. Assay used: immunoSEQ multiplex PCR; TCRdb lists only in-frame clones, some missing. Of over 30,000 clones detected, 86% appear once; the ten largest clones hold roughly 1.6%. The sequencing input was PBMCs. Receptors were obtained from a woman between 40 and 50 years old with lung cancer.

The chain uses TRBV2 and TRBJ2-2; D not resolved. Trimming removed 8 bases at V and 2 bases at J, with 6 bases between. Germline-derived CDR1 and CDR2 are SNHLY and FYNNEI. This CDR3 contains 12 residues. The CDR3 spells CASGENTGELFF. Written as DNA, the CDR3 is TGTGCCAGCGGGGAAAACACCGGGGAGCTGTTTTTT.

As for this clone: Other DNA sequences within the sample encode an identical CDR3. This chain uses TRBV7-6 with TRBJ2-7, with TRBD2 matching over 8 bases. CDR3 size: 19 residues. The ends lost 3 bases at V and 3 bases at J; junction bases unmatched: 19. Germline CDR1 reads SGHVS; CDR2 reads FNYEAQ. The CDR3 nucleotides are TGTGCCAGCAGCTTGTATGCCGGGGGGGCATGGGGTTCCAACTACGAGCAGTACTTC. Its protein is CASSLYAGGAWGSNYEQYF. The variable domain in full, with the rest retrieved from reference TRBV7-6 and TRBJ2-7, is GAGVSQSPRYKVTKRGQDVALRCDPISGHVSLYWYRQALGQGPEFLTYFNYEAQQDKSGLPNDRFSAERPEGSISTLTIQRTEQRDSAMYRCASSLYAGGAWGSNYEQYFGPGTRLTVT.

This chain connects TRBV7-9 to TRBJ2-4; unclear D gene. The CDR3 is 11 residues long. Trimming pared 4 bases from V and 9 bases from J, leaving 7 bases between. CDR1 is SEHNR and CDR2 is FQNEAQ in the germline V gene (reference sequence). The CDR3 region has the DNA TGTGCCAGCAGCTCCTCTTTCATTCAGTACTTC. Translated: CASSSSFIQYF.

The rearrangement joins TRBV30 to TRBJ2-7, with TRBD2 as a possible D gene (5 bases). The CDR3 runs 13 residues. Trimming pared 1 base from V and 2 bases from J, leaving 9 bases between. Germline V gene lookup returns CDR1 GTSNPN and CDR2 SVGIG (reference sequence). The CDR3 protein is CAWSGGVTYEQYF. For the CDR3, the DNA is TGTGCCTGGAGTGGGGGAGTAACCTACGAGCAGTACTTC.

The genes are TRBV2 and TRBJ2-3; 8 bases line up with TRBD2. The germline V gene has CDR1 SNHLY and CDR2 FYNNEI. Trimming at V came to 6 bases and at J to 8 bases, leaving 19 bases not matched to a gene. The CDR3 length is 17 residues. The chain's CDR3 is CASSAPGTRGSTGTQYF. Written as DNA, the CDR3 is TGTGCCAGCAGCGCACCAGGGACTAGGGGGAGCACTGGTACGCAGTATTTT. The full variable domain, in which reference TRBV2 and TRBJ2-3 provide the parts outside the CDR3, is EPEVTQTPSHQVTQMGQEVILRCVPISNHLYFYWYRQILGQKVEFLVSFYNNEISEKSEIFDDQFSVERPDGSNFTLKIRSTKLEDSAMYFCASSAPGTRGSTGTQYFGPGTRLTVL.

The V and J genes are TRBV7-3 and TRBJ1-1; TRBD1 might be the D (5 bases). There are 16 residues in the CDR3. From germline, CDR1 is SGHTA and CDR2 FQGTGA. Trimming left V 5 bases short and J 1 base short, with 17 bases between. The CDR3 DNA sequence: TGTGCCAGCAGCCCCGGGGGGTACAGGAGGAACACTGAAGCTTTCTTT. The encoded protein is CASSPGGYRRNTEAFF.

This clone was seen just once. The chain employs TRBV5-1 and TRBJ1-1; D remains ambiguous. Germline lookup yields CDR1 SGHRS and CDR2 YFSETQ. Trimming stripped 2 bases from V and 2 bases from J, with 7 bases between. CDR3 length: 13 residues. In DNA, the CDR3 is TGCGCCAGCAGCTTACCGGGAAACACTGAAGCTTTCTTT. It is translated as CASSLPGNTEAFF.

The J gene is TRBJ1-2, the V gene TRBV4-2, with D perhaps matching TRBD1 (6 bases). Trimming shortened V by 0 bases and J by 4 bases, and 12 bases separated the two germline ends. Per germline, CDR1 LGHNA and CDR2 YNFKEQ. The CDR3 runs to 15 residues. CDR3 nucleotide sequence: TGTGCCAGCAGCCAAGATACAGGGTCTACCTATGGCTACACCTTC. Translated: CASSQDTGSTYGYTF.

The chain couples TRBV28 to TRBJ2-5; TRBD2 agrees at 10 bases. Unmatched junction bases numbered 7, after V lost 4 bases and J lost 5 bases. The CDR3 consists of 15 residues. Germline CDR1 reads MDHEN; CDR2 reads SYDVKM. CDR3 residues: CASSSQRGGFETQYF. In DNA, the CDR3 is TGTGCCAGCAGTTCGCAGCGGGGGGGCTTTGAGACCCAGTACTTC. Full variable domain (remainder filled in from reference TRBV28 and TRBJ2-5): DVKVTQSSRYLVKRTGEKVFLECVQDMDHENMFWYRQDPGLGLRLIYFSYDVKMKEKGDIPEGYSVSREKKERFSLILESASTNQTSMYLCASSSQRGGFETQYFGPGTRLLVL.

V gene TRBV6-2 or TRBV6-3 combines with J gene TRBJ1-1; no definite D call. The V gene's germline CDR1 is MNHEY and CDR2 SVGEGT. The CDR3 spans 14 residues. Trimming removed 5 bases from V and 2 bases from J, with 12 bases in between. CDR3 amino acids: CASSKSGANTEAFF. In nucleotides, the CDR3 is TGTGCCAGCAGTAAGTCAGGTGCCAACACTGAAGCTTTCTTT.

This clone was detected only a few times. V is TRBV7-3 and J is TRBJ1-3, with a possible D match to TRBD1 (6 bases). CDR1 and CDR2 (germline): SGHTA, FQGTGA. With 0 bases removed from V and 8 bases from J, the gap between germline ends came to 8 bases. This CDR3 has 13 amino acids. The CDR3 here is CASSLTGTHTIYF. In DNA, the CDR3 is TGTGCCAGCAGCTTAACAGGGACACACACCATATATTTT. The complete variable domain, with remaining parts taken from reference TRBV7-3 and TRBJ1-3, reads GAGVSQTPSNKVTEKGKYVELRCDPISGHTALYWYRQSLGQGPEFLIYFQGTGAADDSGLPNDRFFAVRPEGSVSTLKIQRTERGDSAVYLCASSLTGTHTIYFGEGSWLTVV.

V and J are TRBV7-6 and TRBJ1-6; D might be TRBD1 (6 bases). Trimming stripped 5 bases from V and 13 bases from J, with 9 bases between. Germline CDR1 SGHVS, CDR2 FNYEAQ. The CDR3 covers 11 residues. CDR3 nucleotide sequence: TGTGCCAGCAGCACAACAGGGCCCCTCCACTTT. Its translation: CASSTTGPLHF.

This chain links TRBV29-1 with TRBJ2-3; D gene uncertain. This CDR3 comprises 11 residues. V was cut by 0 bases and J by 2 bases, with 0 bases left in between. Germline CDR1 SQVTM, CDR2 ANQGSEA. The CDR3 DNA sequence: TGCAGCGTTGAAGACACAGATACGCAGTATTTT. As protein: CSVEDTDTQYF.

J is TRBJ2-2 and V is TRBV7-3; D may be TRBD1 or TRBD2 (6 bases each). From germline, CDR1 is SGHTA and CDR2 FQGTGA. The CDR3 loop spans 18 amino acids. The V end was cut by 5 bases, the J end by 2 bases, with 21 bases between. The CDR3 sequence is CASSPLGGGRLNTGELFF. The CDR3 coding sequence is TGTGCCAGCAGCCCACTGGGGGGCGGCAGACTTAACACCGGGGAGCTGTTTTTT. The full variable domain, completed using reference TRBV7-3 and TRBJ2-2, is GAGVSQTPSNKVTEKGKYVELRCDPISGHTALYWYRQSLGQGPEFLIYFQGTGAADDSGLPNDRFFAVRPEGSVSTLKIQRTERGDSAVYLCASSPLGGGRLNTGELFFGEGSRLTVL.

The genes are TRBV5-1 and TRBJ2-7, with D hard to call. Germline CDR1 SGHRS, CDR2 YFSETQ. V was clipped by 0 bases and J by 6 bases, with 7 bases between them. This CDR3 is built from 12 residues. The CDR3 protein is CASSLGQFEQYF. CDR3 DNA: TGCGCCAGCAGCTTGGGCCAGTTCGAGCAGTACTTC. Complete variable domain (other parts from reference TRBV5-1 and TRBJ2-7): KAGVTQTPRYLIKTRGQQVTLSCSPISGHRSVSWYQQTPGQGLQFLFEYFSETQRNKGNFPGRFSGRQFSNSRSEMNVSTLELGDSALYLCASSLGQFEQYFGPGTRLTVT.

The chain links TRBV7-6 to TRBJ1-2; 7 bases line up with TRBD1. V dropped 0 bases and J dropped 4; count of bases not matched to a gene: 11. CDR1 is SGHVS and CDR2 is FNYEAQ in the germline V gene. The CDR3 spans 17 residues. The CDR3 here is CASSLAPRRGRGYGYTF. Here the CDR3 DNA reads TGTGCCAGCAGCTTAGCCCCGAGGAGGGGGCGGGGCTATGGCTACACCTTC.

V gene TRBV2 combines with J gene TRBJ1-5, with D uncertain. CDR1 is SNHLY and CDR2 is FYNNEI in the germline V gene. V lost 8 bases to trimming and J lost 5 bases, with 13 bases between them. The CDR3 is made up of 13 amino acids. The CDR3 reads CASRTEDYQPQHF. In nucleotides, the CDR3 is TGTGCCAGCCGGACCGAGGATTATCAGCCCCAGCATTTT.

J is TRBJ1-2 and V is TRBV9, with 7 bases identical to TRBD1. Per germline, CDR1 SGDLS and CDR2 YYNGEE. The CDR3 consists of 15 residues. The trim removed 3 bases at V and 4 bases at J, leaving 9 bases unmatched. The CDR3: CASSEDRQGGYGYTF. The CDR3 region has the DNA TGTGCCAGCAGCGAGGACCGACAGGGCGGCTATGGCTACACCTTC.

Written as DNA, the CDR3 is TGCGCCAGCAGCCAAGGTGTGAGGGACACTGAAGCTTTCTTT. This translates into CASSQGVRDTEAFF. This rearrangement joins TRBV4-1 to TRBJ1-1, with D unclear. The CDR3 is 14 amino acids. V lost 1 base and J 3 bases, leaving 9 bases between the germline ends. Germline CDR1 is MGHRA and CDR2 is YSYEKL.

The chain uses TRBV6-6 and TRBJ1-2; D uncertain. The CDR3 loop spans 15 amino acids. CDR1 is MNHNY and CDR2 is SVGAGI in the germline V gene (reference sequence). Trimming shortened V by 4 bases and J by 6 bases, and 18 bases separated the two germline ends. The CDR3 bases are TGTGCCAGCAGTTCCGAAGCGGGTCTCTGGGATGGCTACACCTTC. Translation gives CASSSEAGLWDGYTF.

The gene calls are TRBV5-5 and TRBJ2-4; no firm D call. The CDR3 extends over 16 amino acids. In germline, CDR1 is SGHKS, CDR2 YYEKEE (reference sequence). V was trimmed by 0 bases and J by 0 bases, leaving 10 bases between them. The CDR3 sequence: CASSLAAREAKNIQYF. The CDR3 bases are TGTGCCAGCAGCTTGGCCGCAAGGGAAGCCAAAAACATTCAGTACTTC.

The gene calls are TRBV27 and TRBJ2-1; 10 nucleotides align to TRBD2. The germline V gene encodes CDR1 MNHEY and CDR2 SMNVEV (reference sequence). The CDR3 runs 15 residues. Trimming cost V 5 bases and J 7 bases; bases outside gene matches: 8. This CDR3 reads CASSPSGGAGNEQFF. CDR3 DNA sequence: TGTGCCAGCAGTCCCAGCGGGGGGGCCGGAAATGAGCAGTTCTTC.

The chain links TRBV28 to TRBJ1-1, with 7 bases aligning to TRBD1. This CDR3 is 12 amino acids long. Germline V gene lookup returns CDR1 MDHEN and CDR2 SYDVKM. J lost 7 bases, V lost 2 bases, and 1 base had no gene match. The CDR3 reads CASSLRDSEAFF. Here the CDR3 DNA reads TGTGCCAGCAGTTTAAGGGACAGTGAAGCTTTCTTT.

CDR3 in amino acids: CASRGTGNTEAFF. CDR3 nucleotide sequence: TGTGCCAGCAGGGGGACAGGGAACACTGAAGCTTTCTTT. The chain combines TRBV2 with TRBJ1-1, with 8 bases fitting TRBD1. CDR1 SNHLY and CDR2 FYNNEI come from the germline V gene. CDR3 length: 13 residues. V lost 6 bases, J lost 1 base, and 1 base stayed unmatched.

This chain joins TRBV18 and TRBJ1-5, with 7 bases identical to TRBD1. CDR1 KGHSH and CDR2 LQKENI come from the germline V gene. The J segment lost 6 bases and the V segment lost 3 bases, leaving 8 bases of the junction unmatched. The CDR3 contains 15 residues. The CDR3 region is CASSPFTGVVQPQHF. The CDR3 DNA follows: TGTGCCAGCTCACCCTTCACAGGGGTTGTTCAGCCCCAGCATTTT.

Turning to this clone: At one end, the junction sequence differs from germline, possibly due to a read error. The gene calls are TRBV28 and TRBJ2-7, with D unclear. Per the germline V gene, CDR1 is MDHEN and CDR2 is SYDVKM. The CDR3 spans 11 residues. CDR3: CASSLSYERYF. Written as DNA, the CDR3 is TGTGCCAGCAGTCTGAGCTACGAGCGGTACTTC.

J is TRBJ2-2 and V is TRBV9; the match to TRBD1 covers 10 bases. With 3 bases clipped from V and 7 bases from J, the junction kept 12 bases outside the gene matches. The V gene's germline CDR1 is SGDLS and CDR2 YYNGEE. This CDR3 is 17 amino acids long. The CDR3 DNA follows: TGTGCCAGCAGCGCAGACAGGGGGCCCGACCCAGGCGGGGAGCTGTTTTTT. It codes for CASSADRGPDPGGELFF.

The chain has TRBV18 and TRBJ1-2; D possibly corresponds to TRBD1 (5 bases). The CDR3 spans 13 residues. Germline CDR1 and CDR2: KGHSH and LQKENI. Deletions cut 0 bases from V and 11 bases from J, with 13 bases between. CDR3 nucleotide sequence: TGTGCCAGCTCACCACCGGGGCGGTCTGGGTACACCTTC. This codes for CASSPPGRSGYTF.

This clone occurred once. V gene TRBV12-3 or TRBV12-4 combines with J gene TRBJ2-3; D is uncertain. The CDR3 runs 12 residues. V dropped 5 bases and J dropped 6 bases, with 9 bases sitting between them. The CDR3 sequence: CASSVPGDTQYF. The CDR3 region has the DNA TGTGCCAGCAGTGTTCCCGGGGATACGCAGTATTTT.